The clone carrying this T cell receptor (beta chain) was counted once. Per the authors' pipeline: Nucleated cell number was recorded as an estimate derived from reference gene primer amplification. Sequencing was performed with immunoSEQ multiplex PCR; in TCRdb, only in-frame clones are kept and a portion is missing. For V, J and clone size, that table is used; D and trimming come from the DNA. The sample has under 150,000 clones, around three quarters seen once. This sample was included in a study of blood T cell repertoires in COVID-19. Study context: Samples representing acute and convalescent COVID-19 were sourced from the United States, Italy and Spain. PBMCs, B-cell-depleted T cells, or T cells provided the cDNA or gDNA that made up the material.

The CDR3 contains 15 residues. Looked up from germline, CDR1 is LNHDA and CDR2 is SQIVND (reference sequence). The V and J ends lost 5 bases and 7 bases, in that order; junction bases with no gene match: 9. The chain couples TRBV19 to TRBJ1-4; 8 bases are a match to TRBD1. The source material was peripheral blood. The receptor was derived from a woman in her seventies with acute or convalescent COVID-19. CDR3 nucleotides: TGTGCCAGTAGTGGAGGACAGGGAGTAAGTGAAAAACTGTTTTTT. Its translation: CASSGGQGVSEKLFF.